A selection of T cell receptor beta chains follows, all from one sample in a study of blood T cell repertoires in COVID-19. Sequencing used immunoSEQ multiplex PCR; TCRdb keeps in-frame clones, though not all of them. The sample has around 500,000 clones, more than 85% seen once. Sequencing was performed on PBMCs or T cells enriched from blood (not recorded which). The receptors here all came from an older woman who had recovered from COVID-19. Each CDR3 is given with its conserved first and last residue. The D gene is left open where the match is weak. Clone sizes are given selectively: once, few, many, or a class where the clone is expanded.

j_gene	d_gene	abundance	v_gene	CDR3aa	CDR3nt
TRBJ2-1	TRBD1	.	TRBV5-1	CASSLWTGENEQFF	TGCGCCAGCAGCCTTTGGACAGGGGAGAATGAGCAGTTCTTC
TRBJ1-6	.	.	TRBV14	CASSTNVWASPLHF	TGTGCCAGCAGCACGAACGTCTGGGCTTCACCCCTCCACTTT
TRBJ1-3	.	.	TRBV6-5	CASSITYSGNTIYF	TGTGCCAGCAGTATTACCTACTCTGGAAACACCATATATTTT
TRBJ1-4	.	.	TRBV3-1/TRBV3-2	CASSQGQVNEKLFF	TGTGCCAGCAGCCAAGGCCAGGTTAATGAAAAACTGTTTTTT
TRBJ1-6	.	.	TRBV5-6	CASSRGAVNSPLHF	TGTGCCAGCTCACGGGGGGCCGTAAATTCACCCCTCCACTTT
TRBJ2-2	TRBD1	.	TRBV5-1	CASSPTDRDTGELFF	TGCGCCAGCAGCCCGACCGACAGGGACACCGGGGAGCTGTTTTTT
TRBJ1-3	.	.	TRBV9	CASSVAPDSSGNTIYF	TGTGCCAGCAGCGTAGCTCCGGACAGCTCTGGAAACACCATATATTTT
TRBJ2-3	.	once	TRBV14	CASSPLRLGGTDTQYF	TGTGCCAGCAGTCCCCTACGGTTGGGAGGCACAGATACGCAGTATTTT
TRBJ2-2	.	.	TRBV3-1/TRBV3-2	CASSQVQGNTGELFF	TGTGCCAGCAGCCAAGTACAGGGGAACACCGGGGAGCTGTTTTTT
TRBJ1-5	.	.	TRBV6-5	CASSPLYSNQPQHF	TGTGCCAGCAGTCCACTATATAGCAATCAGCCCCAGCATTTT
TRBJ2-3	.	.	TRBV2	CASRRQETSTDTQYF	TGTGCCAGCAGAAGACAGGAGACTAGCACAGATACGCAGTATTTT
TRBJ2-3	TRBD2	.	TRBV2	CASSVRSGGAGISDTQYF	TGTGCCAGCAGTGTTCGTAGCGGGGGGGCCGGTATTTCAGATACGCAGTATTTT
TRBJ1-5	TRBD1	.	TRBV6-2/TRBV6-3	CASSYVGQGAQYSNQPQHF	TGTGCCAGCAGTTACGTGGGACAGGGGGCTCAATATAGCAATCAGCCCCAGCATTTT
TRBJ1-2	.	.	TRBV5-4	CASSLEQGYGYTF	TGTGCCAGCAGCTTGGAACAGGGCTATGGCTACACCTTC
TRBJ1-4	TRBD1	.	TRBV11-2	CASSTRGPNEKLFF	TGTGCCAGCAGCACGAGGGGGCCTAATGAAAAACTGTTTTTT
TRBJ2-5	TRBD2	.	TRBV15	CATTSGGDLRGETQYF	TGTGCCACCACTAGCGGGGGGGATTTGAGGGGAGAGACCCAGTACTTC
TRBJ2-5	.	many	TRBV4-1	CASGLGGAETQYF	TGCGCCAGCGGATTGGGGGGGGCGGAGACCCAGTACTTC
TRBJ2-1	.	.	TRBV4-1	CASSQVGYGVGEQFF	TGCGCCAGCAGCCAAGTTGGGTACGGGGTCGGTGAGCAGTTCTTC
TRBJ2-1	TRBD2	.	TRBV2	CASNHLAGGNNEQFF	TGTGCCAGCAACCACTTGGCGGGGGGGAACAATGAGCAGTTCTTC
TRBJ2-1	.	.	TRBV20-1	CSAQGGGQQFF	TGCAGTGCCCAAGGCGGGGGCCAGCAGTTCTTC
TRBJ1-2	TRBD1	.	TRBV2	CASNRQGAGSNYGYTF	TGTGCCAGCAACCGACAGGGGGCAGGATCTAACTATGGCTACACCTTC
TRBJ1-2	.	.	TRBV6-6	CASGAGYTF	TGTGCCAGCGGGGCCGGCTACACCTTC
TRBJ2-7	TRBD1	.	TRBV5-1	CASSWGTGEIPREQYF	TGCGCCAGCAGCTGGGGGACAGGGGAGATTCCGCGGGAGCAGTACTTC
TRBJ2-7	.	.	TRBV6-2/TRBV6-3	CASSSLTGLTYEQYF	TGTGCCAGCAGTAGCCTTACAGGGTTGACCTACGAGCAGTACTTC
TRBJ1-1	TRBD1	.	TRBV5-4	CASSSRDRGTEAFF	TGTGCCAGCAGCTCCCGGGACAGGGGCACTGAAGCTTTCTTT
TRBJ2-2	TRBD1	.	TRBV5-1	CASSFGTGGTGELFF	TGCGCCAGCAGCTTTGGGACAGGGGGCACCGGGGAGCTGTTTTTT
TRBJ2-7	TRBD1	.	TRBV13	CASLDRGRSNEQYF	TGTGCCAGCCTCGACAGGGGGCGCAGCAACGAGCAGTACTTC
TRBJ1-5	.	.	TRBV24-1	CATSDFGNQPQHF	TGTGCCACCAGTGATTTCGGCAATCAGCCCCAGCATTTT
TRBJ2-5	TRBD2	.	TRBV5-1	CASSPGISGEIETQYF	TGCGCCAGCAGCCCCGGTATAAGCGGGGAGATAGAGACCCAGTACTTC
TRBJ1-1	.	.	TRBV11-2	CASSHSGGAFF	TGTGCCAGCAGCCACTCGGGGGGAGCTTTCTTT
TRBJ1-5	TRBD1	.	TRBV11-2	CASSQGGGRSNQPQHF	TGTGCCAGCAGTCAAGGAGGGGGCCGGAGCAATCAGCCCCAGCATTTT
TRBJ1-6	TRBD1	.	TRBV11-2	CASSLYRDRGLNNSPLHF	TGTGCCAGCAGCTTGTACCGGGACAGGGGGCTTAATAATTCACCCCTCCACTTT
TRBJ1-2	.	.	TRBV19	CATLFWSYGYTF	TGTGCCACTCTATTCTGGAGCTATGGCTACACCTTC
TRBJ1-5	TRBD1	.	TRBV6-6	CASRDRGDQPQHF	TGTGCCAGCAGAGACAGGGGAGACCAGCCCCAGCATTTT
TRBJ2-4	TRBD2	.	TRBV19	CASSDYRGGSRDIQYF	TGTGCCAGTAGTGATTACCGCGGGGGTAGTCGGGACATTCAGTACTTC
TRBJ2-7	TRBD2	.	TRBV4-1	CASSQEKSLAGSSYEQYF	TGCGCCAGCAGCCAAGAAAAGTCCCTAGCGGGGAGTTCCTACGAGCAGTACTTC
TRBJ1-4	.	.	TRBV7-2	CASSLRGPVEKLFF	TGTGCCAGCAGCTTACGCGGGCCGGTTGAAAAACTGTTTTTT
TRBJ2-3	.	.	TRBV7-8	CASSPVPYTFTDTQYF	TGTGCCAGCAGCCCCGTCCCCTATACCTTTACAGATACGCAGTATTTT
TRBJ1-2	.	.	TRBV6-5	CASSLLQNSNYGYTF	TGTGCCAGCAGCCTGCTACAGAATTCTAACTATGGCTACACCTTC
TRBJ2-3	.	.	TRBV2	CASTKTRSTDTQYF	TGTGCCAGCACCAAGACTCGAAGCACAGATACGCAGTATTTT
TRBJ2-7	.	.	TRBV2	CASSGPQGNGEQYF	TGTGCCAGCAGTGGGCCACAGGGAAACGGCGAGCAGTACTTC
TRBJ1-5	.	once	TRBV12-5	CASGLVWGAGGQPQHF	TGTGCTAGTGGTTTGGTCTGGGGGGCGGGGGGTCAGCCCCAGCATTTT
TRBJ2-2	TRBD1	.	TRBV2	CASKRQGDTGELFF	TGTGCCAGCAAACGGCAGGGGGACACCGGGGAGCTGTTTTTT
TRBJ2-2	TRBD2	.	TRBV5-1	CASSLPAGGPGGELFF	TGCGCCAGCAGTCTACCGGCGGGGGGCCCCGGCGGGGAGCTGTTTTTT
TRBJ2-2	.	.	TRBV5-4	CASSSGQGTGELFF	TGTGCCAGCAGCTCCGGGCAGGGGACCGGGGAGCTGTTTTTT
TRBJ1-4	TRBD1	.	TRBV7-6	CASSVHWDSNEKLFF	TGTGCCAGCAGCGTCCACTGGGACAGTAATGAAAAACTGTTTTTT
TRBJ1-4	TRBD1	.	TRBV24-1	CATSTGGTNEKLFF	TGTGCCACCAGCACAGGGGGGACTAATGAAAAACTGTTTTTT
TRBJ2-2	.	.	TRBV7-2	CASSSYTGELFF	TGTGCCAGCAGCTCTTACACCGGGGAGCTGTTTTTT
TRBJ2-1	TRBD2	.	TRBV28	CASSLGSGAINEQFF	TGTGCCAGCAGTTTAGGTAGCGGGGCCATTAATGAGCAGTTCTTC
TRBJ2-2	TRBD1	.	TRBV19	CASSFPHRGTGELFF	TGTGCCAGTAGTTTCCCACACAGGGGCACCGGGGAGCTGTTTTTT
TRBJ1-3	.	.	TRBV10-2	CASRSTDLSGNTIYF	TGCGCCAGCAGGAGTACAGACCTCTCTGGAAACACCATATATTTT
TRBJ2-1	TRBD2	.	TRBV6-4	CASSDGLAGANSSYNEQFF	TGTGCCAGCAGTGACGGGCTAGCGGGGGCCAATAGCTCCTACAATGAGCAGTTCTTC
TRBJ2-1	TRBD2	.	TRBV5-4	CASSNERGNYNEQFF	TGTGCCAGCAGCAACGAGCGGGGGAATTACAATGAGCAGTTCTTC
TRBJ2-3	.	.	TRBV21-1	CANNGRRRGDTQYF	TGTGCCAACAACGGCCGACGGCGGGGAGATACGCAGTATTTT
TRBJ2-3	TRBD1	.	TRBV2	CAMRGTGSDTQYF	TGTGCCATGAGGGGGACAGGGTCAGATACGCAGTATTTT
TRBJ1-4	.	.	TRBV28	CASSLSSDEKLFF	TGTGCCAGCAGTTTAAGCAGCGATGAAAAACTGTTTTTT
TRBJ2-1	TRBD2	.	TRBV7-9	CASDTSGSPYNEQFF	TGTGCCAGCGACACCAGCGGGAGCCCCTACAATGAGCAGTTCTTC
TRBJ1-4	.	.	TRBV30	CAWRQNREKLFF	TGTGCCTGGAGACAAAACAGGGAAAAACTGTTTTTT
TRBJ1-2	.	.	TRBV2	CATSLRGYGYTF	TGTGCCACCAGCTTACGGGGCTATGGCTACACCTTC